Listed here is a single TCR beta chain. There is no known antigen for this receptor. No much larger clonotype is one base removed from it; base qualities were not supplied. These data belong to a study of IL-17A CD8 T cells in psoriatic arthritis synovium. With respect to the entire study: The goal of the study was to define the phenotype, molecular profile and function of synovial IL-17A+CD8+ T cells in psoriatic arthritis pathogenesis.

Points the paper makes about the study in general: Cells were obtained from synovial fluid rather than synovial tissue, because no psoriatic arthritis synovial tissue samples were available. Morisita overlap indices above 0.75 were seen in two patients because many Tc17 clones were shared with the synovial Tc1 population. TCR sequencing covered only three patients, which the authors acknowledged as a limited sample size. TCRbeta sequencing showed synovial Tc17 cells were polyclonal in psoriatic arthritis (median clonality around 0.08). Although over 4% of the repertoire was occupied by some individual clones, most synovial CD8+ subsets remained polyclonal.

The germline ends are 9 bases apart after V is trimmed by 2 bases and J by 3 bases. Counted from cysteine to phenylalanine, this CDR3 has 14 amino acids. Left in the record is the CDR3 DNA by itself, 42 bases read in frame from the first base. CDR1 is given as MGHDK and CDR2 as SYGVNS, both from the germline V gene. Magnetically isolated CD3+ T cells were stimulated roughly 1.4 hours with PMA and ionomycin, then labeled by IL-17A and IFNgamma cytokine secretion assays. Synovial fluid effusions were aspirated from the actively inflamed joints of patients with psoriatic arthritis. Memory CD8+ T cells in synovial fluid were sorted patient by patient into Tc17 (IL-17A+) cells, bulk memory cells and Tc1 (IL-17A-IFNgamma+) cells in order to compare their TCR repertoires. Psoriatic arthritis patients met the Classification of Psoriatic Arthritis Study Group (CASPAR) criteria. Cytokine-secreting cells were counterstained with a viability dye and with anti-CD3, CD8, CD14 and CD4 antibodies and were sorted on a BD FACSAria. In a few patients with psoriatic arthritis, sorted CD8+ T cell subsets from synovial fluid were put through TCRbeta sequencing. Synovial fluid mononuclear cells were isolated with Lymphoprep and cryopreserved in liquid nitrogen before use. Approximately 50% fetal calf serum and roughly 9.3% dimethyl sulfoxide were contained in the cryopreservation medium.

DNA was extracted (Qiagen), and TCRbeta V-D-J rearrangements were subjected to bias-controlled amplification followed by high-throughput sequencing (immunoSEQ; Adaptive Biotech). The published analysis was carried out like this. The immunoSEQ Analyzer platform was used to analyze productive sequences at the sequence level. Clonality was computed as 1 minus Pielou's evenness, ranging from 0 (highly polyclonal) to 1 (monoclonal). The Morisita index, which runs from 0 (no similarity) to 1 (complete similarity), was used to measure repertoire overlap between subsets. TCRdb took over this immuneACCESS table, retaining in-frame rearrangements with V and J assigned. Such tables are incomplete; in checked studies, under half of the missing clones stem from an unresolved V gene, and the remainder is unexplained. V, J and clone size reflect that table, while D and trimming were determined from the DNA. This sample has 1,000 to 1,500 clones in its table, and 70% to 85% of those were observed once. The ten largest clones capture about 14% of the sample.

The sequenced sample was IL-17A+ (IFN-gamma+/-) memory CD8+ T cells from synovial fluid. Explained via the paper, the cell subset or site label denotes: IL-17A+IFNgamma+/- memory CD8+ (Tc17) cells. The receptor chain draws on TRBV25-1 and TRBJ2-3; no D gene call is confident. The clonotype comes from a human donor with psoriatic arthritis. In nucleotide form, the sequence is TGTGCCAGCAGTGAACTTAGAATAACAGATACGCAGTATTTT. This translates into CASSELRITDTQYF. Here the CDR3 is joined to the reference TRBV25-1 and TRBJ2-3 genes, and the full variable domain is: EADIYQTPRYLVIGTGKKITLECSQTMGHDKMYWYQQDPGMELHLIHYSYGVNSTEKGDLSSESTVSRIRTEHFPLTLESARPSHTSQYLCASSELRITDTQYFGPGTRLTVL.